What follows describes a single T cell receptor (beta chain). The record originates from a study of blood T cell repertoires in COVID-19. Study-wide context: The United States, Italy and Spain provided the acute and convalescent COVID-19 samples.

As processed by the authors: How many nucleated cells were present was estimated from reference gene primer amplification. Clones were sequenced by immunoSEQ multiplex PCR, and TCRdb holds only the in-frame ones, with some missing. The V and J calls and clone size were taken over from that table, and D and trimming were inferred from the DNA. The sample holds 300,000 to 350,000 clones, about 89% seen once. The TCR comes from a woman in her 50s with COVID-19, enrolled during active disease. Sequencing was performed on peripheral blood.

Written as DNA, the CDR3 is TGTGCCAGCAGCGAGGACAGAAAAGCCTACGAGCAGTACTTC. It encodes CASSEDRKAYEQYF. This rearrangement joins TRBV6-5 to TRBJ2-7, with D possibly matching TRBD1 (6 bases). There are 14 residues in the CDR3. Germline V gene lookup returns CDR1 MNHEY and CDR2 SVGAGI. The V end lost 6 bases, the J end lost 2 bases, and 14 bases lay between the germline ends.